These 20 T cell receptor beta chains originate from one sample sequenced in a study of molecular identifiers for immune sequencing clone quantification. TCRdb analysed the PCR reads with MiXCR anew, one entry per CDR3 protein. The table has over 65,000 distinct CDR3 sequences, about 23% seen once; the top ten hold roughly 0.76%. Sequenced material: naive CD8+ T cells from blood, with Jurkat cell RNA spiked in. Noted subset: FACS-sorted CD8+CD4-CCR7+CD45RA+ naive T cells. The receptor source for this set is a human donor in good health. Some libraries in this study had Jurkat cell RNA spiked in.

This clonotype has a handful of counts. The V gene is TRBV2, the J gene TRBJ1-1; 7 nucleotides agree with TRBD1. The germline V gene encodes CDR1 SNHLY and CDR2 FYNNEI. V lost 7 bases, J lost 2 bases, and 10 bases stayed unmatched. CDR3 size: 15 residues. For the CDR3, the DNA is TGTGCCAGCACCGAAGAGGGGGCGGAAAACACTGAAGCTTTCTTT. It encodes CASTEEGAENTEAFF. Based on the CDR3 plus reference TRBV2 and TRBJ1-1, the full variable domain is EPEVTQTPSHQVTQMGQEVILRCVPISNHLYFYWYRQILGQKVEFLVSFYNNEISEKSEIFDDQFSVERPDGSNFTLKIRSTKLEDSAMYFCASTEEGAENTEAFFGQGTRLTVV.

Regarding this clonotype: A much larger clone is a single base away; this may be a read error. This chain links TRBV12-3 or TRBV12-4 with TRBJ1-1; D unresolved. The CDR3 length is 14 residues. Here the CDR3 reads CASSFVRLNTEACF. CDR3 bases: TGTGCCAGCAGTTTTGTCAGACTGAACACTGAAGCTTGCTTT.

This clonotype was counted ten times or more. The gene calls are TRBV7-8 and TRBJ2-3; TRBD2 matches 7 bases. The trim removed 6 bases at V and 0 bases at J, leaving 3 bases unmatched. This CDR3 has 14 residues. Looked up from germline, CDR1 is SGHVS and CDR2 is FQNEAQ. This CDR3 reads CASRRGGSTDTQYF. In DNA, the CDR3 is TGTGCCAGCAGGCGCGGGGGAAGCACAGATACGCAGTATTTT.

As regards this clonotype: A much larger clone lies one base from this, so it may be a read error. This rearrangement joins TRBV3-1 to TRBJ2-3; 13 bases line up with TRBD2. The CDR3 is made up of 17 amino acids. V trimming: 1 base; J trimming: 10 bases; junction bases outside the gene matches: 11. In germline, CDR1 is LGHDT, CDR2 YNNKEL (reference sequence). The CDR3 is CASSQGWTSGGPDAQYF. As DNA, the CDR3 is TGTGCCAGCAGCCAAGGATGGACTAGCGGGGGACCCGATGCGCAGTATTTT.

The sample holds many counts of this clonotype. The V gene is TRBV20-1, the J gene TRBJ2-3, with TRBD2 identical over 9 bases. The CDR3 runs to 15 residues. Per germline, CDR1 DFQATT and CDR2 SNEGSKA (reference sequence). Trimming took 5 bases from V and 6 from J; bases not matched to a gene: 12. CDR3 sequence reads: CSALRIAGVLDTQYF. The CDR3 coding sequence is TGCAGTGCTCTCCGGATAGCGGGAGTCCTGGATACGCAGTATTTT.

Comments on this clonotype: Germline is not matched at one junction end, which may reflect a read error. The rearrangement links TRBV20-1 to TRBJ2-7; 7 positions match TRBD1. Germline CDR1 reads DFQATT; CDR2 reads SNEGSKA (reference sequence). CDR3 length: 11 residues. Here the CDR3 DNA reads TGCAGTGCTAGGACAGGGATAACGGGTGACTTC. It specifies CSARTGITGDF.

The rearrangement links TRBV6-1 to TRBJ2-3; possibly TRBD1 for D (6 bases). The CDR3 length is 17 residues. From germline, CDR1 is MNHNS and CDR2 SASEGT. The ends were cut back, 11 bases at V and 5 bases at J, with 29 bases in the middle. In nucleotides, the CDR3 is TGTGCCGTCAGGACCTCTCCGGGACACCCGTGGGGAGATACGCAGTATTTT. Residues: CAVRTSPGHPWGDTQYF.

V is TRBV4-1 and J is TRBJ1-5; no reliable D call. Trimming shortened V by 0 bases and J by 7 bases, and 10 bases separated the two germline ends. Germline-derived CDR1 and CDR2 are MGHRA and YSYEKL. The CDR3 runs 14 residues. The CDR3 nucleotides are TGCGCCAGCAGCCAAGATTCGGGGAAACAGCCCCAGCATTTT. Amino acid sequence: CASSQDSGKQPQHF.

In this sample, this clonotype turned up many times. The rearrangement links TRBV6-2 or TRBV6-3 to TRBJ2-2; tentatively, D is TRBD1 or TRBD2 (5 bases each). The CDR3 is 15 residues long. CDR1 is MNHEY, CDR2 SVGEGT, per germline. V was shortened by 0 bases and J by 5 bases, with 10 bases between the two germline ends. In nucleotides, the CDR3 is TGTGCCAGCAGTTACTCTGGGGGACGGACCGGGGAGCTGTTTTTT. Amino acids: CASSYSGGRTGELFF.

The table lists this clonotype with a count of one. This sequence may be a read error, since a much larger clone differs from it by one base. The chain is built from TRBV7-2 and TRBJ1-5; TRBD1 might be the D (6 bases). The CDR3 totals 14 residues. Trimming removed 5 bases at V and 6 bases at J, with 14 bases between. Germline CDR1 reads SGHTA; CDR2 reads FQGNSA. CDR3 region: CASSITGLGQPQHF. In DNA, the CDR3 is TGTGCCAGCAGCATAACAGGGCTGGGTCAGCCCCAGCATTTT.

Concerning this clonotype: It may be a read error: a sequence one base away is much more abundant. The final CDR3 position lacks the conserved phenylalanine or tryptophan, pointing to a likely read error. The rearrangement uses TRBV11-2 and TRBJ2-7; TRBD1 matches at 9 bases. V lost 5 bases and J lost 0; bases outside the gene matches: 5. CDR1 SGHAT and CDR2 FQNNGV come from the germline V gene. CDR3 size: 15 residues. CDR3 DNA: TGTGCCAGCAGCCTTGGGACAGGGCCCTCCTACGAGCAGTACCTC. It specifies CASSLGTGPSYEQYL.

This clonotype was counted ten times or more. The chain carries TRBV7-2 and TRBJ2-1, with 15 bases lining up with TRBD2. The CDR3 covers 19 residues. V shed 6 bases and J 3 bases; nucleotides not matched to a gene: 12. Germline V gives CDR1 SGHTA, CDR2 FQGNSA. In DNA form, the CDR3 reads TGTGCCAGCAGTCCCGCGGGACTAGCGGGGGGCCCCCGCTACAATGAGCAGTTCTTC. The encoded protein is CASSPAGLAGGPRYNEQFF.

Comments on this clonotype: Possible read error: a much larger clone is one base away. The V call is TRBV2, the J call TRBJ2-7; possibly TRBD2 for D (6 bases). Germline V gene data show CDR1 as SNHLY and CDR2 as FYNNEI. The CDR3 is made up of 10 amino acids. DNA for the CDR3: TGTTCCAGCAGTCTACGGGACTGGAACTTC. This encodes CSSSLRDWNF.

The V call is TRBV6-2 or TRBV6-3, the J call TRBJ2-3; 12 bases are a match to TRBD2. CDR1 and CDR2 from the germline V gene are MNHEY and SVGEGT. The trim removed 4 bases at V and 2 bases at J, leaving 4 bases unmatched. The length of the CDR3 is 16 residues. CDR3 coding DNA: TGTGCCAGCAGTTTACTAGCGGGGGGCTACACAGATACGCAGTATTTT. Protein sequence: CASSLLAGGYTDTQYF.

J is TRBJ1-1 and V is TRBV24-1, with D perhaps matching TRBD1 (6 bases). Germline assignment: CDR1 KGHDR and CDR2 SFDVKD. V was cut by 0 bases and J by 6 bases, with 7 bases left in between. The CDR3 runs 13 residues. CDR3 region: CATSDLGGSEAFF. The DNA for the CDR3 is TGTGCCACCAGTGATTTGGGGGGCTCTGAAGCTTTCTTT.

Only one count was recorded for this clonotype. It may be a read error: a sequence one base away is much more abundant. V gene TRBV6-5 combines with J gene TRBJ2-7; no firm D call. Trimming removed 5 bases from V and 7 bases from J, with 15 bases in between. CDR3 length: 13 amino acids. Germline CDR1 MNHEY, CDR2 SVGAGI. CDR3 coding DNA: TGTGCCAGCAGTCTCGGTCCCCTCCGGGAGCAGTACTTC. Translating gives CASSLGPLREQYF.

In its sample, this clonotype was seen many times. The V gene is TRBV20-1, the J gene TRBJ1-3, with 9 nucleotides matching TRBD1. The CDR3 loop spans 14 amino acids. Germline-derived CDR1 and CDR2 are DFQATT and SNEGSKA (reference sequence). The V segment lost 6 bases and the J segment 1 base; nucleotides outside the gene matches: 4. The CDR3 sequence is CSARQGVSGNTIYF. CDR3 in DNA: TGCAGTGCGAGACAGGGGGTGTCTGGAAACACCATATATTTT.

In its sample, this clonotype was seen a few times. The chain is built from TRBV3-1 and TRBJ1-5; D gene ambiguous. Germline CDR1 and CDR2: LGHDT and YNNKEL (reference sequence). The CDR3 sequence is 14 residues long. V was trimmed by 1 base and J by 4 bases, leaving 8 bases between them. The CDR3 loop is CASSQGIANQPQHF. The CDR3 nucleotides read TGTGCCAGCAGCCAAGGTATAGCAAATCAGCCCCAGCATTTT.

There are many counts of this clonotype. V is TRBV13 and J is TRBJ2-3, with 13 bases aligning to TRBD2. Germline CDR1 PRHDT, CDR2 FYEKMQ (reference sequence). The CDR3 has 16 amino acids. J was trimmed by 4 bases and V by 4 bases; bases with no gene match: 5. In nucleotides, the CDR3 is TGTGCCAGCAGCTCACTAGCGGGAGGGCGGTCAGATACGCAGTATTTT. It translates to CASSSLAGGRSDTQYF.

The chain employs TRBV29-1 and TRBJ2-7; 7 bases are shared with TRBD1. The J segment lost 0 bases and the V segment lost 5 bases, leaving 4 bases of the junction unmatched. There are 13 residues in the CDR3. Per germline, CDR1 SQVTM and CDR2 ANQGSEA. The CDR3 loop reads CSVQDRHSYEQYF. Written as DNA, the CDR3 is TGCAGCGTTCAGGACAGGCACTCCTACGAGCAGTACTTC.